Presented here are 6 T cell receptor beta chains from one specimen sequenced in a study of immune evolution from preneoplasia to lung adenocarcinoma. Profiling relied on immunoSEQ multiplex PCR, and the TCRdb table lists in-frame clones only, not all of them. The table records 7,500 to 10,000 clones, about four fifths of them present only once. Material for sequencing was FFPE lung adenocarcinoma in situ tissue. Source of these receptors: a person of 80 years or more with lung adenocarcinoma.

The chain employs TRBV28 and TRBJ1-1, with TRBD1 matching 7 bases. V lost 5 bases and J lost 1; bases outside the gene matches: 10. Germline assignment: CDR1 MDHEN and CDR2 SYDVKM. The CDR3 loop spans 16 amino acids. CDR3 DNA: TGTGCCAGCAGTCCAGGTGGACAGGAGCGGAACACTGAAGCTTTCTTT. It yields the protein CASSPGGQERNTEAFF.

This sequence joins TRBV6-5 and TRBJ1-1, with D hard to call. The CDR3 is 15 residues long. Germline V CDR1 and CDR2: MNHEY, SVGAGI. The V gene lost 3 bases and the J gene lost 7 bases, with 18 bases spanning the gap. The DNA of the CDR3 is TGTGCCAGCAGTTATTTCGGAAATTACGGTGATGAAGCTTTCTTT. Translation gives CASSYFGNYGDEAFF.

The chain is built from TRBV19 and TRBJ2-6; D remains ambiguous. Trimming took off 6 bases at V and 4 bases at J, with 7 bases between the two ends. The CDR3 has 13 residues. Germline V lookup: CDR1 LNHDA, CDR2 SQIVND (reference sequence). CDR3: CASRVSGANVLTF. Here the CDR3 DNA reads TGTGCCAGTAGGGTGTCAGGGGCCAACGTCCTGACTTTC.

The chain couples TRBV7-8 to TRBJ1-2, with D maybe TRBD1 (5 bases). The CDR3 runs 12 residues. Germline lookup yields CDR1 SGHVS and CDR2 FQNEAQ. Trimming removed 4 bases at V and 8 bases at J, with 11 bases between. DNA of the CDR3: TGTGCCAGCAGCTCAGGGTTCCAAGGCTACACCTTC. Translation: CASSSGFQGYTF.

This clone appeared once. J is TRBJ1-4 and V is TRBV18; 7 nucleotides match TRBD1. The V gene's germline CDR1 is KGHSH and CDR2 LQKENI. The V and J ends lost 2 bases and 5 bases, in that order; junction bases with no gene match: 5. The length of the CDR3 is 15 residues. The DNA of the CDR3 is TGTGCCAGCTCACCATCGGCACAGGGGAATGAAAAACTGTTTTTT. Protein product: CASSPSAQGNEKLFF.

This clone was detected a few times. The chain joins TRBV7-2 to TRBJ2-5, with 7 bases lining up with TRBD1. The CDR3 sequence is 14 residues long. Germline trimming cut 5 bases from V and 5 bases from J; bases unmatched to any gene: 8. Germline CDR1 is SGHTA and CDR2 is FQGNSA. The CDR3 loop reads CASSLQGVAETQYF. DNA for the CDR3: TGTGCCAGCAGCCTCCAGGGGGTAGCGGAGACCCAGTACTTC.